These T cell receptor beta chains were read from a single sample in a study of blood T cell repertoires in COVID-19. Using immunoSEQ multiplex PCR, the repertoire was profiled, and TCRdb retains in-frame clones only, with some absent. The sample records about 320,000 clones, 85% to 90% being singletons. Sequences were obtained from peripheral blood. Every receptor here comes from a woman in her thirties with COVID-19, enrolled during active disease. Each CDR3 is given with its conserved first and last residue. A D gene is named only where the DNA matches it firmly. Part of the rows lack a size; the others show once, few, many or a class for expanded clones.

>TRBJ2-5|TRBV15|TRBD1|-
TGTGCCACCAGCAGAGATCAATTGGGTCAGGGGGCCTACGACACTAAAGAGACCCAGTACTTC
CATSRDQLGQGAYDTKETQYF
>TRBJ1-1|TRBV21-1|-|once
TGTGCCAGCAGCGGTGGGGACAATAACACTGAAGCTTTCTTT
CASSGGDNNTEAFF
>TRBJ1-1|TRBV3-1/TRBV3-2|TRBD1|once
TGTGCCAGCAGAATCAAGGGGGCGCGGACTGAAGCTTTCTTT
CASRIKGARTEAFF
>TRBJ2-3|TRBV5-6|TRBD2|once
TGTGCCAGCAGCTTGGTCGTATCTAGCGGGGGGGCTACGCAGTATTTT
CASSLVVSSGGATQYF
>TRBJ1-4|TRBV7-9|-|-
TGTGCCAGCAGCCCAGGGACGGGGGGCGAAAAACTGTTTTTT
CASSPGTGGEKLFF
>TRBJ1-3|TRBV13|-|-
TGTGCCAGCAGCTTATCGGGTTCCCCGTCTGGAAACACCATATATTTT
CASSLSGSPSGNTIYF
>TRBJ1-2|TRBV6-4|TRBD1|-
TGTGCCAGCAGTGACTGGACAGGAGGCTATGGCTACACCTTC
CASSDWTGGYGYTF
>TRBJ2-5|TRBV11-2|-|-
TGTGCCAGCAGCCCCTCCGTGCGGGCACAAGAGACCCAGTACTTC
CASSPSVRAQETQYF
>TRBJ2-3|TRBV7-6|-|-
TGTGCCAGCAGCTTAGGACCGGGGGGCACAGATACGCAGTATTTT
CASSLGPGGTDTQYF
>TRBJ1-2|TRBV6-5|TRBD1|-
TGTGCCAGCAGAACCGGGACAGTCTATGGCTACACCTTC
CASRTGTVYGYTF
>TRBJ2-2|TRBV19|TRBD1|-
TGTGCCAGTAGTCCGGGACAGAACTTCGGGGAGCTGTTTTTT
CASSPGQNFGELFF
>TRBJ2-1|TRBV4-1|-|-
TGCGCCAGCAGCCAACAGCGATTGGAGCAGTTCTTC
CASSQQRLEQFF
>TRBJ1-6|TRBV5-1|-|-
TGCGCCAGCAGCCTGGACAGCCTCCAGTATTCACCCCTCCACTTT
CASSLDSLQYSPLHF
>TRBJ1-6|TRBV5-5|TRBD1|-
TGTGCCAGCAGCTTGAGGACAGGAACAATTTCACCCCTCCACTTT
CASSLRTGTISPLHF
>TRBJ2-7|TRBV4-1|TRBD1|-
TGCGCCAGCAGCCAAGCAGGGGGTGAGCAGTACTTC
CASSQAGGEQYF
>TRBJ2-7|TRBV6-5|TRBD1|-
TGTGCCAGCAGTTTGAGCAGGGGGCGCCCCCACGAGCAGTACTTC
CASSLSRGRPHEQYF
>TRBJ1-5|TRBV6-5|-|few
TGTGCCAGCAGTAACGGGGGTCAGCCCCAGCATTTT
CASSNGGQPQHF
>TRBJ2-3|TRBV6-5|-|-
TGTGCCTCAGGGTTCTTCGGCACAGATACGCAGTATTTT
CASGFFGTDTQYF
>TRBJ1-5|TRBV5-1|-|-
TGCGCCAGCAGCTTGGAGGGGGGGATACAGCCCCAGCATTTT
CASSLEGGIQPQHF
>TRBJ2-3|TRBV19|-|-
TGTGCCAGTAGTCCTCTCTCAGGCACAGATACGCAGTATTTT
CASSPLSGTDTQYF
>TRBJ1-6|TRBV15|TRBD1|once
TGTGCCACCAGCAGAGATACAGGGGATAATTCACCCCTCCACTTT
CATSRDTGDNSPLHF
>TRBJ2-5|TRBV18|-|-
TGTGCCAGCTCATCAACAGGGCAAGAGACCCAGTACTTC
CASSSTGQETQYF
>TRBJ1-4|TRBV5-1|-|-
TGCGCCAGCAGCCCCGGGGGGCTTAATGAAAAACTGTTTTTT
CASSPGGLNEKLFF
>TRBJ2-2|TRBV5-1|-|-
TGCGCCAGCAGCTTGCAGGGGACCGTCTCCACCGGGGAGCTGTTTTTT
CASSLQGTVSTGELFF
>TRBJ1-4|TRBV6-5|-|-
TGTGCCAGCAGTACAAGAGAAAAACTGTTTTTT
CASSTREKLFF
>TRBJ1-2|TRBV9|TRBD1|once
TGTGCCAGCAGCGAGGGGACAGGGGACTATGGCTACACCTTC
CASSEGTGDYGYTF
>TRBJ1-5|TRBV27|TRBD1|-
TGTGCCAGCAGTGCCTCCAGGGGGCAGGGGCAGCCCCAGCATTTT
CASSASRGQGQPQHF
>TRBJ1-2|TRBV5-1|TRBD1|-
TGCGCCAGCAGCTTGAGGAGGGGGCATCGGTCTAACTATGGCTACACCTTC
CASSLRRGHRSNYGYTF
>TRBJ1-2|TRBV19|-|-
TGTGCCAGTAGTATCGGGACATATTATGGCTACACCTTC
CASSIGTYYGYTF
>TRBJ1-2|TRBV18|TRBD1|-
TGTGCCAGCTCACCATCCGGGACAGGCTATGGCTACACCTTC
CASSPSGTGYGYTF
>TRBJ1-3|TRBV19|-|-
TGTGCCAGTAGTATGGTCGGCTCTGGAAACACCATATATTTT
CASSMVGSGNTIYF
>TRBJ1-2|TRBV3-1/TRBV3-2|-|once
TGTGCCAGCAGCCAAGTAGCGTTAGGGGGCTACACCTTC
CASSQVALGGYTF
>TRBJ1-1|TRBV4-1|-|-
TGCGCCAGCAGCCATATAGCGAACACTGAAGCTTTCTTT
CASSHIANTEAFF
>TRBJ1-1|TRBV6-5|-|-
TGTGCCAGCAGGATGCTAAGTTTGATGAACACTGAAGCTTTCTTT
CASRMLSLMNTEAFF
>TRBJ2-2|TRBV6-5|TRBD2|-
TGTGCCAGCAGTTATTTACTAGCGGCCACCGGGGAGCTGTTTTTT
CASSYLLAATGELFF
>TRBJ1-6|TRBV30|TRBD1|-
TGTGCCGGGAGGACAGGCGGCTCCTATAATTCACCCCTCCACTTT
CAGRTGGSYNSPLHF
>TRBJ2-1|TRBV28|TRBD1|-
TGTGCCAGCACTTTGGGGACAGAACAGTTCTTC
CASTLGTEQFF
>TRBJ1-2|TRBV7-9|TRBD1|-
TGTGCCAGCAGCGCGGACAGGGATGTTGGCTACACCTTC
CASSADRDVGYTF
>TRBJ1-2|TRBV15|-|-
TGTGCCACCAGCAGAGATCTTTTCAACCACGGAGCTAACTATGGCTACACCTTC
CATSRDLFNHGANYGYTF
>TRBJ1-2|TRBV12-3/TRBV12-4|-|-
TGTGCCAGCAGTTTCCAGGTGGACTATGGCTACACCTTC
CASSFQVDYGYTF
>TRBJ2-5|TRBV7-9|TRBD1|-
TGTGCCACCGCCCCCTGGGACAGGGAGACCCAGTACTTC
CATAPWDRETQYF
>TRBJ1-2|TRBV3-1/TRBV3-2|-|-
TGTGCCAGCAGTCATAACGACCGGGGGGACTATGGCTACACCTTC
CASSHNDRGDYGYTF
>TRBJ2-1|TRBV9|-|-
TGTGCCAGCAGCGTAGGGCTAGCCTACAATGAGCAGTTCTTC
CASSVGLAYNEQFF
>TRBJ1-5|TRBV18|-|-
TGTGCCAGCTCACTAACAGGGCAGGGCAATCAGCCCCAGCATTTT
CASSLTGQGNQPQHF
>TRBJ1-5|TRBV5-1|-|once
TGCGCTGGGAGTCGGAGCAATCAGCCCCAGCATTTT
CAGSRSNQPQHF
>TRBJ1-1|TRBV6-4|-|-
TGTGCCAGCAGTGACTCGGGGGAGGGCGACACTGAAGCTTTCTTT
CASSDSGEGDTEAFF
>TRBJ2-7|TRBV7-2|TRBD2|-
TGTGCCAGCAGCCATGCTAGCGGCTCCTACGAGCAGTACTTC
CASSHASGSYEQYF
>TRBJ2-3|TRBV7-8|TRBD1|-
TGTGCCAGCAGCCGCAGGGACAGGGGCGCAAGTCGGGAGACAGATACGCAGTATTTT
CASSRRDRGASRETDTQYF
>TRBJ2-5|TRBV5-1|-|-
TGCGCCAGCAGCCCGTTTTCAGCAGGAGAGACCCAGTACTTC
CASSPFSAGETQYF
>TRBJ2-7|TRBV27|TRBD1|-
TGTGCCAGCAGTCCAGGGGGGACAGGGGATGTAGAGCAGTACTTC
CASSPGGTGDVEQYF
>TRBJ2-1|TRBV19|TRBD1|-
TGTGCCAGTAGGACAGGGACGGGATACAATGAGCAGTTCTTC
CASRTGTGYNEQFF